The source of this T cell receptor beta chain is a study of cytomegalovirus exposure and HLA in healthy donors. Whole-study findings and limits: In an earlier analysis, about 87% or about 30%: the productive usage of most TCR beta V segments.

Comments on this clone: What it binds is unknown.

This CDR3 spans 15 amino acids. The germline V and J ends were trimmed by 2 bases and 0 bases, with 11 bases remaining between them. Germline lookup yields CDR1 SEHNR and CDR2 FQNEAQ (reference sequence). PCR amplification relied on 60 Vbeta primers (plus 13 Jbeta primers). Generated by immunoSEQ multiplex PCR, the TCRdb table keeps only in-frame clones and is missing some. This repertoire shows 150,000 to 190,000 clones, around 84% found once; its top ten account for about 2.3%. This TCR was sampled from a woman between 18 and 30 years old in good health and CMV-seronegative. The specimen sequenced was PBMCs. The V gene is TRBV7-9, the J gene TRBJ2-7; D might be TRBD2 (7 bases). As DNA, the CDR3 is TGTGCCAGCAGCTTACGGGGGGCCAACTCCTACGAGCAGTACTTC. The encoded protein is CASSLRGANSYEQYF.